The 8 T cell receptor beta chains listed next were all sequenced from one sample in a study of blood T cell repertoires in COVID-19. Profiled with immunoSEQ multiplex PCR; TCRdb holds only in-frame clones, not every one. The table records about 110,000 clones, over 65% of them present only once. The specimen sequenced was peripheral blood. The receptors were sampled from a man aged 80 or over with COVID-19, enrolled during active disease.

The chain uses TRBV9 and TRBJ1-2, with 11 bases aligning to TRBD1. In germline, CDR1 is SGDLS, CDR2 YYNGEE. The CDR3 has 15 residues. The V and J ends lost 5 bases and 4 bases, in that order; junction bases with no gene match: 7. The chain's CDR3 is CASSQGQGVGYGYTF. CDR3 DNA sequence: TGTGCCAGCAGTCAGGGACAGGGGGTGGGCTATGGCTACACCTTC.

This clone was counted only a few times. V usage is TRBV24-1 and J usage is TRBJ1-4, with a tentative D call TRBD1 (5 bases). The CDR3 consists of 14 residues. The V and J ends lost 5 bases and 7 bases respectively, with 13 bases between them. Germline V gene data show CDR1 as KGHDR and CDR2 as SFDVKD. The CDR3 sequence: CATSAPDGGEKLFF. The CDR3 DNA reads as TGTGCCACCAGTGCCCCCGACGGGGGTGAAAAACTGTTTTTT.

This clone was observed a handful of times. The rearrangement links TRBV7-6 to TRBJ2-1; 13 bases fit TRBD2. Looked up from germline, CDR1 is SGHVS and CDR2 is FNYEAQ. V trimming: 1 base; J trimming: 3 bases; junction bases outside the gene matches: 6. This CDR3 is built from 18 residues. The CDR3 DNA sequence: TGTGCCAGCAGCTTAGACTGGACTAGCGGGAGAGTCTACAATGAGCAGTTCTTC. Its translation: CASSLDWTSGRVYNEQFF.

The chain employs TRBV29-1 and TRBJ2-3, with 9 bases lining up with TRBD1. V lost 7 bases to trimming and J lost 1 base; unmatched junction nucleotides: 6. The CDR3 covers 14 residues. Germline loops: CDR1 SQVTM, CDR2 ANQGSEA. CDR3 in amino acids: CSARDREGTDTQYF. In nucleotides, the CDR3 is TGCAGCGCTCGGGACAGGGAGGGCACAGATACGCAGTATTTT.

The rearrangement links TRBV11-2 to TRBJ2-2, with TRBD2 as a possible D gene (6 bases). Trimming removed 5 bases from V and 1 base from J, with 14 bases in between. CDR1 SGHAT and CDR2 FQNNGV come from the germline V gene. CDR3 length equals 16 residues. CDR3 DNA: TGTGCCAGCAGCCCCCGGGGAGGAATGAACACCGGGGAGCTGTTTTTT. Translating it yields CASSPRGGMNTGELFF.

The V gene is TRBV7-9, the J gene TRBJ1-1; D perhaps matches TRBD1 (5 bases). Germline V gene lookup returns CDR1 SEHNR and CDR2 FQNEAQ (reference sequence). The V end lost 2 bases, the J end lost 3 bases, and 10 bases lay between the germline ends. CDR3 length equals 14 residues. CDR3 residues: CASSLIGVDTEAFF. CDR3 bases: TGTGCCAGCAGCTTAATAGGGGTTGACACTGAAGCTTTCTTT.

V gene TRBV7-2 combines with J gene TRBJ1-1, with D unresolved. Between the trimmed V and J ends, which lost 4 bases and 5 bases, there was a span of 11 bases. CDR1 is SGHTA, CDR2 FQGNSA, per germline. The CDR3 sequence is 13 residues long. The CDR3 loop reads CASSSRGFTEAFF. As DNA, the CDR3 is TGTGCCAGCAGCTCCCGAGGGTTTACTGAAGCTTTCTTT.

Here the CDR3 DNA reads TGTGCCAGCAGCCTCCCCGGAGCTAGCCGGGAGACCCAGTACTTC. This sequence encodes CASSLPGASRETQYF. This chain connects TRBV5-4 to TRBJ2-5; a possible D gene is TRBD2 (5 bases). Germline CDR1 and CDR2: SGHNT and YYREEE (reference sequence). The V end lost 4 bases, the J end lost 5 bases, and 18 bases lay between the germline ends. CDR3 length: 15 residues.